Listed here are 8 T cell receptor beta chains from one sample, sequenced in a study of cytomegalovirus exposure and HLA in healthy donors. A multiplex PCR was run with 60 Vbeta primers and 13 Jbeta primers. TCRdb keeps only in-frame clones here, not all; method: immunoSEQ multiplex PCR. The sample shows about 89,000 clones, about 80% of them seen only once. Sample: PBMCs. Source of these receptors: a male donor in good health and CMV-seronegative.

This sequence joins TRBV5-1 and TRBJ2-5; D perhaps matches TRBD1 (5 bases). Trimming pared 0 bases from V and 1 base from J, leaving 16 bases between. The CDR3 length is 17 residues. Germline lookup yields CDR1 SGHRS and CDR2 YFSETQ. CDR3 sequence reads: CASSLVTPKGSQETQYF. For the CDR3, the DNA is TGCGCCAGCAGCTTGGTAACCCCGAAGGGGTCCCAAGAGACCCAGTACTTC.

The chain combines TRBV27 with TRBJ1-5, with D tentatively TRBD1 (5 bases). Trimming removed 2 bases from V and 7 bases from J, with 15 bases in between. CDR3 length: 15 residues. Germline values: CDR1 MNHEY, CDR2 SMNVEV (reference sequence). CDR3 loop: CASSLARASDQPQHF. DNA for the CDR3: TGTGCCAGCAGTTTAGCCAGGGCGTCTGACCAGCCCCAGCATTTT.

The chain uses TRBV5-1 and TRBJ2-2; D is undetermined. Trimming took 4 bases from V and 0 from J, leaving 13 bases between them. Germline V gene lookup returns CDR1 SGHRS and CDR2 YFSETQ. The CDR3 is 16 amino acids. This CDR3 reads CASSQTGNTNTGELFF. Written as DNA, the CDR3 is TGCGCCAGCAGCCAAACGGGTAACACGAACACCGGGGAGCTGTTTTTT.

The rearrangement uses TRBV14 and TRBJ2-2; TRBD1 is a possible D gene (6 bases). The CDR3 contains 14 residues. Germline V lookup: CDR1 SGHDN, CDR2 FVKESK. V lost 3 bases, J lost 6 bases, and 11 bases lay in between. The CDR3 DNA reads as TGTGCCAGCAGCCACCGGCAGGGGCCCGGGGAGCTGTTTTTT. Its protein product is CASSHRQGPGELFF. Drawing the rest from reference TRBV14 and TRBJ2-2, the complete variable domain is EAGVTQFPSHSVIEKGQTVTLRCDPISGHDNLYWYRRVMGKEIKFLLHFVKESKQDESGMPNNRFLAERTGGTYSTLKVQPAELEDSGVYFCASSHRQGPGELFFGEGSRLTVL.

This clone was seen a handful of times. The chain joins TRBV28 to TRBJ1-1; perhaps TRBD1 as D (5 bases). V lost 5 bases and J lost 1, with 14 bases in between. The length of the CDR3 is 15 residues. Germline V gives CDR1 MDHEN, CDR2 SYDVKM. The CDR3 protein is CASSVPQGKNTEAFF. For the CDR3, the DNA is TGTGCCAGCAGTGTACCCCAGGGCAAGAACACTGAAGCTTTCTTT.

This clone was seen only a few times. V usage is TRBV9 and J usage is TRBJ2-1; 12 nucleotides match TRBD2. This CDR3 region has 20 residues. The V and J ends lost 3 bases and 12 bases, in that order; junction bases with no gene match: 25. Germline assignment: CDR1 SGDLS and CDR2 YYNGEE. The CDR3 bases are TGTGCCAGCAGCGCCTACAGGGATCTAGCGGGAGGGCCTTCCGTAGGTGGGCAGTTCTTC. It encodes CASSAYRDLAGGPSVGGQFF.

The V and J genes are TRBV2 and TRBJ1-3, with D hard to call. CDR3 length: 13 residues. V was shortened by 3 bases and J by 4 bases, with 7 bases between the two germline ends. Germline V CDR1 and CDR2: SNHLY, FYNNEI. The CDR3 protein is CASSDRIGNTIYF. DNA of the CDR3: TGTGCCAGCAGTGACAGGATAGGAAACACCATATATTTT.

In DNA, the CDR3 is TGCGCCAGCAGCTGGCTCCGGGACTACGAGCAGTACTTC. Protein product: CASSWLRDYEQYF. The V and J genes are TRBV5-1 and TRBJ2-7; D possibly corresponds to TRBD2 (5 bases). Between the trimmed V and J ends, which lost 3 bases and 3 bases, there was a span of 10 bases. Germline CDR1 SGHRS, CDR2 YFSETQ. This CDR3 has 13 residues. Full variable domain (rest looked up from reference TRBV5-1 and TRBJ2-7): KAGVTQTPRYLIKTRGQQVTLSCSPISGHRSVSWYQQTPGQGLQFLFEYFSETQRNKGNFPGRFSGRQFSNSRSEMNVSTLELGDSALYLCASSWLRDYEQYFGPGTRLTVT.